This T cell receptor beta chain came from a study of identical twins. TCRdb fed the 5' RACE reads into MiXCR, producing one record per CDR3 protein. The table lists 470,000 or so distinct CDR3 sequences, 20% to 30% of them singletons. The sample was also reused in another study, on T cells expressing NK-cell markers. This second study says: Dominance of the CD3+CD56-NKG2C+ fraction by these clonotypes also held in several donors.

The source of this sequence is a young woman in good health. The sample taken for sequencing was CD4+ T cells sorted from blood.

This CDR3 reads CASSWTGGNYNEQFF. The DNA of the CDR3 is TGCGCCAGCAGCTGGACAGGGGGGAACTACAATGAGCAGTTCTTC. This chain uses TRBV5-1 with TRBJ2-1; the match to TRBD1 covers 10 bases. The CDR3 runs 15 residues. V trimming: 3 bases; J trimming: 3 bases; junction bases outside the gene matches: 3. Germline V gene sequence: CDR1 SGHRS, CDR2 YFSETQ.